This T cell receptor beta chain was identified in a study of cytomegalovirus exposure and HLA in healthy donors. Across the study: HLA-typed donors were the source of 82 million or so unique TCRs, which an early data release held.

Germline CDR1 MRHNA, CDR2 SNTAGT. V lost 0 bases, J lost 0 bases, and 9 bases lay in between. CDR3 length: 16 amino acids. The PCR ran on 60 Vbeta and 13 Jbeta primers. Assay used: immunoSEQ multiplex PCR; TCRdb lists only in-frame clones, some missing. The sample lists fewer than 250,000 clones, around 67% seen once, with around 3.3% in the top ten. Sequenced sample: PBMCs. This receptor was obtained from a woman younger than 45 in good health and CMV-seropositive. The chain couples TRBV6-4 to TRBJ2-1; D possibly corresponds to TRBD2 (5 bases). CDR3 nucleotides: TGTGCCAGCAGTGACTCCCCGGGAAGCTCCTACAATGAGCAGTTCTTC. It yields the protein CASSDSPGSSYNEQFF.